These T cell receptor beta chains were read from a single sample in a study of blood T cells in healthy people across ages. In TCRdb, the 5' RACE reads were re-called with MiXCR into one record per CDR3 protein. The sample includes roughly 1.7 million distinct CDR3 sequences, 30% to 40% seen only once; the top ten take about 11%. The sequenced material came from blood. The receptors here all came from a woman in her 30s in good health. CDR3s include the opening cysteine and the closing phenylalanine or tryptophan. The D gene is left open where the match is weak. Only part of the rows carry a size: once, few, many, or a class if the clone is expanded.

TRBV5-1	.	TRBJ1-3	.	CASSLDLLGTGNTIYF	TGCGCCAGCAGCTTGGACCTGCTGGGGACTGGAAACACCATATATTTT
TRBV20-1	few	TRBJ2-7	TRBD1	CSAWDRAYEQYF	TGCAGTGCGTGGGACAGGGCATACGAGCAGTACTTC
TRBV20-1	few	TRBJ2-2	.	CSAGTSGSTGELFF	TGCAGTGCTGGGACTTCGGGTTCCACCGGGGAGCTGTTTTTT
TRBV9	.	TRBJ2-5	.	CASSAQWGRLGETQYF	TGTGCCAGCAGCGCCCAATGGGGTCGTCTCGGAGAGACCCAGTACTTC
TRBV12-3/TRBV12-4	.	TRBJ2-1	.	CASSLALAPGSYNEQFF	TGTGCCAGCAGTTTAGCGCTAGCCCCGGGGTCCTACAATGAGCAGTTCTTC
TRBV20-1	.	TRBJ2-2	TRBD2	CSARSGTTHTGELFF	TGCAGTGCTAGATCCGGGACTACCCACACCGGGGAGCTGTTTTTT
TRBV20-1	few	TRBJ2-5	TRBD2	CSATPGRVETQYF	TGCAGTGCTACGCCCGGGAGGGTTGAGACCCAGTACTTC
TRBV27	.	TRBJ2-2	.	CASRHDPSAGELFF	TGTGCCAGCAGGCACGACCCCAGTGCCGGGGAGCTGTTTTTT
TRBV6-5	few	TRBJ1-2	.	CASSPAGIWGYTF	TGTGCCAGCAGCCCTGCGGGAATATGGGGCTACACCTTC
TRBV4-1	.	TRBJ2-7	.	CASSQVIVGPRDEQYF	TGCGCCAGCAGCCAAGTAATCGTAGGGCCTAGGGACGAGCAGTACTTC
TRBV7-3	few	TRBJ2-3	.	CASSLATGTQYF	TGTGCCAGCAGCTTGGCGACAGGAACGCAGTATTTT
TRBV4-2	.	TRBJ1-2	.	CASNYAKGDSYGYTF	TGTGCCAGCAACTATGCCAAGGGAGACAGCTATGGCTACACCTTC
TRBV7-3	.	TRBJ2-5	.	CASSSVGGEETQYF	TGTGCCAGCAGCTCCGTGGGGGGCGAAGAGACCCAGTACTTC
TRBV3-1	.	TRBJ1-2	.	CASSQWDVVYGYTF	TGTGCCAGCAGCCAATGGGATGTTGTCTATGGCTACACCTTC
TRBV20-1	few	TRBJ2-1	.	CSVGVRAAYNEQFF	TGCAGTGTAGGGGTTAGGGCGGCCTACAATGAGCAGTTCTTC
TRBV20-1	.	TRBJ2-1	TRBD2	CSAIGRLAGHHEQFF	TGCAGTGCTATAGGCCGACTAGCGGGGCACCACGAGCAGTTCTTC
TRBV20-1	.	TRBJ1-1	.	CSARLYTEAFF	TGCAGTGCTAGGTTGTACACTGAAGCTTTCTTT
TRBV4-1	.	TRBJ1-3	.	CASSQVGAKGGGNTIYF	TGCGCCAGCAGCCAAGTCGGGGCAAAGGGGGGTGGAAACACCATATATTTT
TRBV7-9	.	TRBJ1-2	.	CASSPRGTPNYGYTF	TGTGCCAGCAGCCCTAGAGGGACACCAAACTATGGCTACACCTTC
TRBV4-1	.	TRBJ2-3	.	CVSSQIQSTDTQYF	TGCGTCAGCAGCCAGATTCAGAGCACAGATACGCAGTATTTT
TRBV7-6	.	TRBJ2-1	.	CTSTRGGGGPCNEQFF	TGTACCAGCACCAGGGGTGGGGGGGGACCCTGCAATGAGCAGTTCTTC
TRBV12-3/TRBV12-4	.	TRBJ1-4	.	CASSFGHPATNEKLFF	TGTGCCAGCAGTTTCGGACACCCTGCAACTAATGAAAAACTGTTTTTT
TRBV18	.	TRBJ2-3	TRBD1	CASSPPMGQGTDTQYF	TGTGCCAGCTCACCACCAATGGGACAGGGAACAGATACGCAGTATTTT
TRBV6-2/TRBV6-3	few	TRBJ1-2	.	CASSIKDIYGYTF	TGTGCCAGCAGCATCAAGGATATATATGGCTACACCTTC
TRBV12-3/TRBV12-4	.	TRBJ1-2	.	CASSLEVYDGGYTF	TGTGCCAGCAGTTTAGAGGTATACGATGGCGGCTACACCTTC
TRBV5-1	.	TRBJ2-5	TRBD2	CASSFGLAGGPRETQYF	TGCGCCAGCAGCTTCGGACTAGCGGGGGGGCCGAGGGAGACCCAGTACTTC
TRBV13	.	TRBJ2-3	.	CASGPSRVEALDTQYF	TGTGCCAGCGGTCCGTCCAGGGTAGAAGCGTTGGATACGCAGTATTTT
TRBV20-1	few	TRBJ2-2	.	CSARGRGAAGELFF	TGCAGTGCTAGGGGACGGGGGGCGGCCGGGGAGCTGTTTTTT
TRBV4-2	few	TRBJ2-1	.	CASSPPGPLSYNEQFF	TGTGCCAGCAGTCCCCCGGGACCCCTCTCCTACAATGAGCAGTTCTTC
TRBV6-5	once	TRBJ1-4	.	CASSLEATNEKRFF	TGTGCCAGCAGTTTAGAAGCAACTAATGAAAAACGGTTTTTT
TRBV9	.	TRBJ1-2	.	CASSVGPNNYGYTF	TGTGCCAGCAGCGTAGGACCGAATAACTATGGCTACACCTTC
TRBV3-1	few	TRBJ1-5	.	CASSQDPVLNQPQHF	TGTGCCAGCAGCCAAGACCCCGTCCTCAATCAGCCCCAGCATTTT
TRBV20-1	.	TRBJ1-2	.	CSARDSLRNYGYTF	TGCAGTGCTAGAGATTCCTTACGGAACTATGGCTACACCTTC
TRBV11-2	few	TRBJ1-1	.	CASSLDWVGVQAFF	TGTGCCAGCAGCTTAGACTGGGTGGGAGTTCAAGCTTTCTTT
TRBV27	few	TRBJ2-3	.	CAREDTQYF	TGTGCCCGGGAAGATACGCAGTATTTT
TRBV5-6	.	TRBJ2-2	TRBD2	CASSPRLTGGWMITGELFF	TGTGCCAGCAGCCCGAGACTAACGGGGGGATGGATGATCACCGGGGAGCTGTTTTTT
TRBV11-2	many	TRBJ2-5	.	CASSQTQETQYF	TGTGCCAGCAGCCAGACCCAAGAGACCCAGTACTTC
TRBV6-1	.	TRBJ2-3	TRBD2	CASNSGTSGWGGDTQYF	TGTGCCAGCAACTCCGGGACTAGCGGGTGGGGCGGAGATACGCAGTATTTT
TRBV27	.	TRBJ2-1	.	CASSEWTVTNEQFF	TGTGCCAGCAGTGAATGGACGGTGACCAATGAGCAGTTCTTC
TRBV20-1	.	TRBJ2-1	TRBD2	CSAPGTSTNEQFF	TGCAGTGCTCCCGGGACTAGCACGAATGAGCAGTTCTTC
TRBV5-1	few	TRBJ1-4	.	CASSLDAGSGEKLFF	TGCGCCAGCAGCTTGGATGCGGGGTCTGGTGAAAAACTGTTTTTT
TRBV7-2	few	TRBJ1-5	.	CASSLGTDRSNQPQHF	TGTGCCAGCAGCTTAGGGACAGACAGAAGCAATCAGCCCCAGCATTTT
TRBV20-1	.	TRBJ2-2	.	CSARSRGELFF	TGCAGTGCTAGGTCTCGGGGGGAGCTGTTTTTT
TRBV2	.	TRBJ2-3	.	CASREFRGLSDTQYF	TGTGCCAGCAGGGAATTTCGGGGTCTCTCAGATACGCAGTATTTT
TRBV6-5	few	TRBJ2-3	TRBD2	CASSLRGVQSTDTQYF	TGTGCCAGCAGTTTACGGGGGGTTCAGAGCACAGATACGCAGTATTTT
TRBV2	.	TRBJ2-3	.	CASSDRGRNTDTQYF	TGTGCCAGCAGTGATAGGGGACGGAACACAGATACGCAGTATTTT
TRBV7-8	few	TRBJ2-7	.	CASSIGRSSSYEQYF	TGTGCCAGCAGCATCGGACGATCGAGCTCCTACGAGCAGTACTTC
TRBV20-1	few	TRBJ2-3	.	CSASGSGTDTQYF	TGCAGTGCTAGCGGGAGTGGCACAGATACGCAGTATTTT
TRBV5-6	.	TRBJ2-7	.	CASNHAGYEQYF	TGTGCCAGCAACCACGCGGGATACGAGCAGTACTTC
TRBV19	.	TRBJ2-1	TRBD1	CATTRDSSYNEQFF	TGTGCCACAACCCGGGACAGCTCCTACAATGAGCAGTTCTTC
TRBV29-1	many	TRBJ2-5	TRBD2	CSVFLGAGGSGETQYF	TGCAGCGTTTTTTTGGGAGCGGGAGGCTCCGGGGAGACCCAGTACTTC
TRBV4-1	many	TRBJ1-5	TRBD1	CASSQVDRPNQPQHF	TGCGCCAGCAGCCAAGTGGACAGGCCGAATCAGCCCCAGCATTTT
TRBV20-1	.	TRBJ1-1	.	CSASDPTGGTNTEAFF	TGCAGTGCTAGCGATCCGACAGGTGGGACGAACACTGAAGCTTTCTTT